This entry describes one T cell receptor (beta chain). This record comes from a study of T cells in localized non-small cell lung cancer. Per germline, CDR1 SGHRS and CDR2 YFSETQ. Germline trimming cut 4 bases from V and 2 bases from J; bases unmatched to any gene: 5. This CDR3 is 15 amino acids long. The repertoire was sequenced with immunoSEQ multiplex PCR; TCRdb's copy has only in-frame clones and lacks some. This table holds tens of thousands of clones, about 90% found once. The origin of this receptor is a woman between 35 and 70 years old with stage I lung adenocarcinoma. The chain uses TRBV5-1 and TRBJ2-3; TRBD1 matches 9 bases. The sequencing here drew on peripheral blood, taken before any cancer treatment. CDR3 loop: CASSVQGALTDTQYF. The CDR3 DNA reads TGCGCCAGCAGCGTACAGGGGGCCCTCACAGATACGCAGTATTTT.